The source of this T cell receptor beta chain is a study of cytomegalovirus exposure and HLA in healthy donors. Across the whole study: Early released data had about 85 million unique TCRs, all coming from HLA-typed donors.

Primers included in the PCR were 60 Vbeta and 13 Jbeta primers. Assay: immunoSEQ multiplex PCR; the TCRdb copy retains only in-frame clones and omits some. The sample holds 150,000 to 200,000 clones, about four fifths seen once. The length of the CDR3 is 15 residues. Germline CDR1 is SGHRS and CDR2 is YFSETQ. Trimming left V 5 bases short and J 0 bases short, with 13 bases between. Study findings and constraints: Several top significant clusters appeared, in a later analysis, to be linked to common viral pathogens. A later analysis showed HLA-associated TCR beta chains outstripping equally common others in clonal expansion. Productive rates of about 87% or about 30% were seen for most TCR beta V segments in an earlier analysis.

Of note for this clone: Its matching antigen is unknown.

The receptor was isolated from a girl aged 10-17 years in good health and CMV-seropositive. The material sequenced was PBMCs. The chain joins TRBV5-1 to TRBJ2-3, with a possible D match to TRBD2 (6 bases). CDR3 DNA sequence: TGCGCCAGCAGAAGGGACTCACCTAGCACAGATACGCAGTATTTT. It encodes CASRRDSPSTDTQYF.